This T cell receptor beta chain is drawn from a study of blood T cell repertoires in COVID-19. The table came from immunoSEQ multiplex PCR; TCRdb's copy has only in-frame clones and leaves some out. There are under 250,000 clones in the sample; 75% to 85% occur only once, and around 5.5% lies in the top ten. The CDR3 has 17 residues. Germline V lookup: CDR1 SGHAT, CDR2 FQNNGV. The V and J ends lost 5 bases and 1 base, in that order; junction bases with no gene match: 9. The sequenced material came from peripheral blood. This TCR was sampled from a human donor in a cohort sampled during active COVID-19. This rearrangement joins TRBV11-2 to TRBJ2-5; 11 nucleotides match TRBD1. The CDR3: CASSIQIGTGGQETQYF. In nucleotides, the CDR3 is TGTGCCAGCAGCATACAAATCGGGACAGGGGGCCAAGAGACCCAGTACTTC.